These 15 T cell receptor beta chains came from one sample sequenced in a study of blood T cell repertoires in COVID-19. Libraries were prepared by immunoSEQ multiplex PCR; TCRdb keeps only in-frame clonotypes and omits some of them. Of about 220,000 clones detected, around 85% appear once; the ten largest clones hold roughly 0.69%. Sequenced: peripheral blood. These TCRs come from a middle-aged man with acute or convalescent COVID-19.

The chain couples TRBV9 to TRBJ1-1; 10 bases are shared with TRBD1. The CDR3 is 12 amino acids. After removal of 4 bases from V and 10 bases from J, the junction contained 4 bases not matched to a gene. Germline V CDR1 and CDR2: SGDLS, YYNGEE. CDR3 residues: CASSRDRGRAFF. As DNA, the CDR3 is TGTGCCAGCAGCAGGGACAGGGGAAGAGCTTTCTTT.

This sequence joins TRBV6-2 or TRBV6-3 and TRBJ2-1; 16 bases align to TRBD2. J was trimmed by 0 bases and V by 5 bases; bases with no gene match: 13. CDR1 is MNHEY, CDR2 SVGEGT, per germline. This CDR3 region has 21 residues. CDR3 sequence: CASSGTSGREGLSISYNEQFF. The CDR3, as DNA: TGTGCCAGCAGTGGGACTAGCGGGAGGGAAGGCCTCTCTATCTCCTACAATGAGCAGTTCTTC.

This clone has only one observation. V gene TRBV6-5 combines with J gene TRBJ1-1; unclear D gene. V was pared by 8 bases and J by 0 bases, with 16 bases between. The CDR3 is 15 amino acids. Per germline, CDR1 MNHEY and CDR2 SVGAGI. In DNA, the CDR3 is TGTGCCAGCTCAAGCACTTCCTATTTGAACACTGAAGCTTTCTTT. Translation: CASSSTSYLNTEAFF.

The V gene is TRBV5-5, the J gene TRBJ2-5; possible D gene TRBD1, 6 bases. The germline gives CDR1 SGHKS, CDR2 YYEKEE (reference sequence). The CDR3 length is 15 residues. V dropped 0 bases and J dropped 4 bases, with 13 bases sitting between them. CDR3 sequence: CASSLEQGNGETQYF. The DNA of the CDR3 is TGTGCCAGCAGCTTGGAACAGGGAAACGGAGAGACCCAGTACTTC.

The V gene is TRBV10-3, the J gene TRBJ2-7; maybe TRBD1 (6 bases). The CDR3 has 17 amino acids. V was cut by 1 base and J by 2 bases, with 18 bases left in between. Per the germline V gene, CDR1 is ENHRY and CDR2 is SYGVKD. In nucleotides, the CDR3 is TGTGCCATCAGTGAGTATTCCCCCACACAGGGACCCTACGAGCAGTACTTC. This codes for CAISEYSPTQGPYEQYF.

The chain links TRBV29-1 to TRBJ1-2; a weak D match, TRBD1 (5 bases). Per the germline V gene, CDR1 is SQVTM and CDR2 is ANQGSEA. V dropped 7 bases and J dropped 0 bases, with 30 bases sitting between them. The CDR3 runs 19 residues. In nucleotides, the CDR3 is TGCAGCGCCCTAGGTGGGGCCGCCAGATCCAAAAACGCTAACTATGGCTACACCTTC. It translates to CSALGGAARSKNANYGYTF.

This sequence joins TRBV3-1 (or the pseudogene TRBV3-2) and TRBJ1-1, with 9 positions matching TRBD1. V gave up 2 bases and J gave up 4 bases; unmatched junction bases: 5. Germline loops: CDR1 LGHDT, CDR2 YNNKEL (reference sequence). This CDR3 has 15 amino acids. In nucleotides, the CDR3 is TGTGCCAGCAGCCAAAGGACAGGGGAGGGCACTGAAGCTTTCTTT. Translation: CASSQRTGEGTEAFF.

This chain connects TRBV7-2 to TRBJ2-6; D possibly corresponds to TRBD2 (7 bases). V shed 6 bases and J shed 0 bases, with 15 bases lying between them. The CDR3 is 17 amino acids. The germline CDR1 and CDR2 sequences are SGHTA and FQGNSA. The CDR3 bases are TGTGCCAGCAGTGCGGGGGCAGGGCTCTCTGGGGCCAACGTCCTGACTTTC. Amino acids: CASSAGAGLSGANVLTF.

The chain is built from TRBV28 and TRBJ2-7, with 9 bases aligning to TRBD1. Germline V gene lookup returns CDR1 MDHEN and CDR2 SYDVKM. Germline trimming cut 4 bases from V and 7 bases from J; bases unmatched to any gene: 8. The CDR3 consists of 14 residues. The CDR3 bases are TGTGCCAGCAGTTCCGGGACAGGGATATTTGAGCAGTACTTC. Translation gives CASSSGTGIFEQYF.

This chain connects TRBV4-1 to TRBJ1-1; 8 positions agree with TRBD1. J lost 6 bases, V lost 2 bases, and 8 bases had no gene match. Germline CDR1 is MGHRA and CDR2 is YSYEKL. The CDR3 spans 15 residues. CDR3 sequence: CASSQLDRGGAEAFF. CDR3 DNA: TGCGCCAGCAGCCAACTAGACAGGGGAGGGGCTGAAGCTTTCTTT.

This clone was counted a few times. The chain couples TRBV5-5 to TRBJ2-6, with D possibly matching TRBD1 (6 bases). Germline V gene sequence: CDR1 SGHKS, CDR2 YYEKEE (reference sequence). The CDR3 covers 16 residues. V was pared by 4 bases and J by 0 bases, with 11 bases between. CDR3 nucleotide sequence: TGTGCCAGCAGCAGGGGACAAAACTCTGGGGCCAACGTCCTGACTTTC. Protein product: CASSRGQNSGANVLTF.

This rearrangement joins TRBV19 to TRBJ1-5; tentative D call: TRBD1 (5 bases). This CDR3 region has 16 residues. Germline V gene sequence: CDR1 LNHDA, CDR2 SQIVND (reference sequence). Trimming pared 6 bases from V and 5 bases from J, leaving 20 bases between. For the CDR3, the DNA is TGTGCCAGTAGAATTACGGGTACAGGAGATTATCAGCCCCAGCATTTT. This codes for CASRITGTGDYQPQHF.

Details on this clone: The same CDR3 is also encoded by other DNA sequences in this sample. This sequence joins TRBV19 and TRBJ2-6, with D perhaps TRBD1 (5 bases). CDR1 and CDR2 from the germline V gene are LNHDA and SQIVND (reference sequence). The V end was cut by 5 bases, the J end by 1 base, with 6 bases between. The CDR3 runs 14 residues. CDR3 sequence reads: CASSPGSGANVLTF. The CDR3 DNA is TGTGCCAGTAGTCCAGGGTCTGGGGCCAACGTCCTGACTTTC.

CDR3 bases: TGCAGCGTGGGGGGGCGCTCTGGGGCCAACGTCCTGACTTTC. Protein product: CSVGGRSGANVLTF. The chain carries TRBV29-1 and TRBJ2-6; perhaps TRBD2 as D (7 bases). The V end lost 6 bases, the J end lost 0 bases, and 9 bases lay between the germline ends. Per the germline V gene, CDR1 is SQVTM and CDR2 is ANQGSEA. The CDR3 length is 14 residues.

This chain joins TRBV7-9 and TRBJ2-1, with 8 bases fitting TRBD2. The CDR3 contains 15 residues. Germline V gives CDR1 SEHNR, CDR2 FQNEAQ (reference sequence). V trimming: 5 bases; J trimming: 3 bases; junction bases outside the gene matches: 6. CDR3 in DNA: TGTGCCAGCAGCGTTAGCGGGAATTACTACAATGAGCAGTTCTTC. Its translation is CASSVSGNYYNEQFF.